The 14 T cell receptor beta chains below come from one sample, sequenced in a study of T cells in localized non-small cell lung cancer. TCRdb keeps only in-frame clones here, not all; method: immunoSEQ multiplex PCR. The sample has a few thousand clones; 25% to 30% are singletons. The source was lung tumor tissue, collected before any cancer treatment. Source of these receptors: a woman aged 35-75 years with stage I squamous cell lung carcinoma.

This clone has just a few counts. V and J are TRBV9 and TRBJ1-6; D gene uncertain. The V gene lost 5 bases and the J gene lost 7 bases, with 13 bases spanning the gap. The germline V gene has CDR1 SGDLS and CDR2 YYNGEE. The CDR3 contains 14 residues. CDR3 DNA: TGTGCCAGCAGTGAACCCGCTTCGAATTCACCCCTCCACTTT. Encoded protein: CASSEPASNSPLHF.

This clone was seen only a few times. The rearrangement uses TRBV6-8 and TRBJ2-2, with 7 bases that match TRBD1. The CDR3 totals 16 residues. From germline, CDR1 is MNHGY and CDR2 SAAAGT. V lost 5 bases, J lost 2 bases, and 8 bases stayed unmatched. CDR3 DNA: TGTGCCAGCAGTGCTAGACAGGGTGCAAACACCGGGGAGCTGTTTTTT. Its translation is CASSARQGANTGELFF.

This clone has just a few counts. The CDR3 here is CASSGSGGGNTQYF. The CDR3 coding sequence is TGTGCCAGTTCTGGTAGCGGGGGAGGAAATACGCAGTATTTT. The chain recombines TRBV19 with TRBJ2-3; the match to TRBD2 covers 9 bases. The length of the CDR3 is 14 residues. Unmatched junction bases numbered 10, after V lost 8 bases and J lost 7 bases. Germline CDR1 reads LNHDA; CDR2 reads SQIVND (reference sequence).

V usage is TRBV10-2 and J usage is TRBJ1-1; possible D gene TRBD1, 5 bases. This CDR3 is 13 amino acids long. In germline, CDR1 is WSHSY, CDR2 SAAADI. V was shortened by 8 bases and J by 2 bases, with 12 bases between the two germline ends. Here the CDR3 reads CASAIRANTEAFF. In DNA form, the CDR3 reads TGCGCCAGCGCTATCAGGGCTAACACTGAAGCTTTCTTT.

V gene TRBV9 combines with J gene TRBJ2-7; weak D call: TRBD1 (6 bases). This CDR3 is 14 amino acids long. Trimming left V 7 bases short and J 6 bases short, with 20 bases between. CDR1 is SGDLS, CDR2 YYNGEE, per germline. In nucleotides, the CDR3 is TGTGCCAGCTCCAAAGATGGGACACGAAGCGAGCAGTACTTC. It specifies CASSKDGTRSEQYF.

V gene TRBV19 combines with J gene TRBJ1-5; D gene unclear. The CDR3 has 14 residues. CDR1 is LNHDA and CDR2 is SQIVND in the germline V gene (reference sequence). The germline V and J ends were trimmed by 3 bases and 6 bases, with 12 bases remaining between them. The CDR3 here is CASSIPGSGQPQHF. CDR3 nucleotides: TGTGCCAGTAGTATTCCTGGTTCAGGTCAGCCCCAGCATTTT.

This clone was detected a few times. The chain employs TRBV29-1 and TRBJ1-2; 10 bases align to TRBD1. Germline V gives CDR1 SQVTM, CDR2 ANQGSEA. The CDR3 extends over 15 amino acids. Unmatched junction bases numbered 5, after V lost 1 base and J lost 3 bases. This chain's CDR3 is CSVEGGTGADYGYTF. The DNA of the CDR3 is TGCAGCGTTGAAGGTGGGACAGGGGCGGACTATGGCTACACCTTC.

By share, this clone counts as medium-sized (0.01 to 0.1%). The rearrangement joins TRBV11-3 to TRBJ2-5, with 9 bases matching TRBD2. The trim removed 3 bases at V and 5 bases at J, leaving 7 bases unmatched. The CDR3 runs 15 residues. Germline V gene data show CDR1 as SGHNT and CDR2 as YENEEA. This CDR3 is CASSFETSGGETQYF. The CDR3 DNA reads TGTGCCAGCAGCTTCGAGACTAGCGGAGGGGAGACCCAGTACTTC.

V gene TRBV19 combines with J gene TRBJ1-1, with D perhaps TRBD1 (6 bases). Per germline, CDR1 LNHDA and CDR2 SQIVND (reference sequence). The V end lost 1 base, the J end lost 13 bases, and 13 bases lay between the germline ends. The CDR3 is made up of 12 amino acids. CDR3 amino acids: CASSIGPGADFF. The DNA of the CDR3 is TGTGCCAGTAGTATAGGTCCAGGGGCTGATTTCTTT.

The chain has TRBV29-1 and TRBJ1-2; TRBD1 matches 7 bases. The germline gives CDR1 SQVTM, CDR2 ANQGSEA. V gave up 4 bases and J gave up 5 bases; unmatched junction bases: 10. CDR3 length equals 14 residues. Here the CDR3 DNA reads TGCAGCGTTGTTCCCGGGCAGGGGGAATATGGCTACACCTTC. Its translation is CSVVPGQGEYGYTF. Using reference TRBV29-1 and TRBJ1-2 for the parts outside the CDR3, the full variable domain is SAVISQKPSRDICQRGTSLTIQCQVDSQVTMMFWYRQQPGQSLTLIATANQGSEATYESGFVIDKFPISRPNLTFSTLTVSNMSPEDSSIYLCSVVPGQGEYGYTFGSGTRLTVV.

The V call is TRBV11-3, the J call TRBJ2-7, with D possibly TRBD2 on 7 matching bases. V lost 5 bases and J 4 bases, leaving 18 bases between the germline ends. This CDR3 comprises 15 residues. From germline, CDR1 is SGHNT and CDR2 YENEEA. The CDR3 region has the DNA TGTGCCAGCAGCCGGGGGGCAGGGGACGCTTACGAGCAGTACTTC. It translates to CASSRGAGDAYEQYF.

V gene TRBV5-1 combines with J gene TRBJ2-3, with 13 bases that match TRBD2. CDR1 SGHRS and CDR2 YFSETQ come from the germline V gene. J was trimmed by 2 bases and V by 3 bases; bases with no gene match: 6. The CDR3 is 17 amino acids. CDR3 sequence (DNA): TGCGCCAGCAGCTCGGGGGGACTAGCGGGGAACACAGATACGCAGTATTTT. Its translation: CASSSGGLAGNTDTQYF. The entire variable domain, with the rest obtained from reference TRBV5-1 and TRBJ2-3, is as follows: KAGVTQTPRYLIKTRGQQVTLSCSPISGHRSVSWYQQTPGQGLQFLFEYFSETQRNKGNFPGRFSGRQFSNSRSEMNVSTLELGDSALYLCASSSGGLAGNTDTQYFGPGTRLTVL.

J is TRBJ1-6 and V is TRBV19; TRBD1 agrees at 10 bases. The CDR3 loop spans 13 amino acids. CDR1 LNHDA and CDR2 SQIVND come from the germline V gene (reference sequence). With V trimmed by 11 bases and J by 14 bases, 12 bases remained unmatched. The DNA of the CDR3 is TGTGCCTGGACAGGGGGAGGGACAGCCACCCTCCACTTT. The encoded protein is CAWTGGGTATLHF.

This clone was observed a handful of times. This chain links TRBV5-1 with TRBJ2-1; 7 nucleotides align to TRBD1. The CDR3 has 15 residues. Trimming at V came to 5 bases and at J to 2 bases, leaving 7 bases not matched to a gene. CDR1 is SGHRS, CDR2 YFSETQ, per germline. CDR3 loop: CASSLPGQTYNEQFF. The CDR3, as DNA: TGCGCCAGCAGTTTGCCGGGACAGACCTACAATGAGCAGTTCTTC.